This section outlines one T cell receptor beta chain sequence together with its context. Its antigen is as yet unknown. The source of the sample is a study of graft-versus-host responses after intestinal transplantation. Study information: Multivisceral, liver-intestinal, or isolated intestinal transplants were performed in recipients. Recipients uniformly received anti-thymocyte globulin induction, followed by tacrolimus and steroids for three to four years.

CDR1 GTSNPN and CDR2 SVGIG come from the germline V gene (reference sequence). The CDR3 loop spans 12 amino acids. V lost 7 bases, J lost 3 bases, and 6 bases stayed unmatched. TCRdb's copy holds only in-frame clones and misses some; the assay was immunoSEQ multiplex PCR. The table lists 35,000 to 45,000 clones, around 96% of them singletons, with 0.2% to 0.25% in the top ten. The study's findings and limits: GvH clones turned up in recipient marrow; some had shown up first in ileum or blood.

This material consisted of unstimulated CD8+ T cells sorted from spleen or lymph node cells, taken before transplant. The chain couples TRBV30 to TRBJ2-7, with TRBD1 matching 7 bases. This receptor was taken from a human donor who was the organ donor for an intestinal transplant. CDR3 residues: CASTAGGYEQYF. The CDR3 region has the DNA TGTGCCTCAACGGCAGGGGGCTACGAGCAGTACTTC.